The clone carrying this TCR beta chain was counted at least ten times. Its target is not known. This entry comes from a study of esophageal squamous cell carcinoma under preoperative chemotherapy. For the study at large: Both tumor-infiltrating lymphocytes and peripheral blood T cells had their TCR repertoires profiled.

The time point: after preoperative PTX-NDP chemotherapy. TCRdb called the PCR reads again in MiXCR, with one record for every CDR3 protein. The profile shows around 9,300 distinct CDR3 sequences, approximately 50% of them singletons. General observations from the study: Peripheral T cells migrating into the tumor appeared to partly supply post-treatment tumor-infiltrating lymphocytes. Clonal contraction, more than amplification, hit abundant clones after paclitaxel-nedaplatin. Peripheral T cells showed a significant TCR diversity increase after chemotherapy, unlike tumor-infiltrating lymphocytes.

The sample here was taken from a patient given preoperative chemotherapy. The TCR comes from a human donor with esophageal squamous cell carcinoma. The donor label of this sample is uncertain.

Written as DNA, the CDR3 is TGTGCCAGCAGGATCGCAGTCTTTAATGAAAAACTGTTTTTT. Its protein product is CASRIAVFNEKLFF. The J gene is TRBJ1-4, the V gene TRBV6-1; D ambiguous. This CDR3 contains 14 residues. Trimming took 6 bases from V and 4 from J, leaving 12 bases between them. Germline V gene sequence: CDR1 MNHNS, CDR2 SASEGT.